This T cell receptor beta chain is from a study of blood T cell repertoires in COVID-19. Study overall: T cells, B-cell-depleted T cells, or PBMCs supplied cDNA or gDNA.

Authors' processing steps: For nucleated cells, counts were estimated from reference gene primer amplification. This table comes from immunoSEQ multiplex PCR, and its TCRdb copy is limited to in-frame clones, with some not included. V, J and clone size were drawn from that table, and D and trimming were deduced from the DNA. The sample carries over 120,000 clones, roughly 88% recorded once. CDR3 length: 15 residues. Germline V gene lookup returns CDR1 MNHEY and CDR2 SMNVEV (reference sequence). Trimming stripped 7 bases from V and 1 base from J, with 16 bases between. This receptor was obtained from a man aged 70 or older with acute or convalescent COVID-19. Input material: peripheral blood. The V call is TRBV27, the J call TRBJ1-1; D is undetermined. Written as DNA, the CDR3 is TGTGCCAGCATTTTTAGGAGGGATGAGAACACTGAAGCTTTCTTT. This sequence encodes CASIFRRDENTEAFF.